One T cell receptor beta chain is described in this entry. Its specificity is unknown. The data are from a study of T-cell memory formation after mild COVID-19. V was trimmed by 6 bases and J by 0 bases, leaving 10 bases between them. This CDR3 is built from 14 residues. Germline CDR1 reads MDHEN; CDR2 reads SYDVKM. Overall study findings and caveats: From day 15 to 85, contracting clones were balanced between CD4 and CD8, whereas later expanders leaned toward CD4+.

TCRdb re-called the 5' RACE reads through MiXCR, storing one row per CDR3 protein. The repertoire has 250,000 to 300,000 distinct CDR3 sequences, under 20% of them found once; the top ten carry about 23%. V usage is TRBV28 and J usage is TRBJ2-3, with D tentatively TRBD1 (6 bases). The receptor comes from a man between 18 and 35 years old who had mild COVID-19 (a few samples of this study predate the infection). Cell type and time point are not known. Specimen: PBMCs or a T cell subset sorted from them (not recorded which). CDR3 amino acids: CASRTGASTDTQYF. CDR3 bases: TGTGCCAGCAGGACAGGCGCTAGCACAGATACGCAGTATTTT.